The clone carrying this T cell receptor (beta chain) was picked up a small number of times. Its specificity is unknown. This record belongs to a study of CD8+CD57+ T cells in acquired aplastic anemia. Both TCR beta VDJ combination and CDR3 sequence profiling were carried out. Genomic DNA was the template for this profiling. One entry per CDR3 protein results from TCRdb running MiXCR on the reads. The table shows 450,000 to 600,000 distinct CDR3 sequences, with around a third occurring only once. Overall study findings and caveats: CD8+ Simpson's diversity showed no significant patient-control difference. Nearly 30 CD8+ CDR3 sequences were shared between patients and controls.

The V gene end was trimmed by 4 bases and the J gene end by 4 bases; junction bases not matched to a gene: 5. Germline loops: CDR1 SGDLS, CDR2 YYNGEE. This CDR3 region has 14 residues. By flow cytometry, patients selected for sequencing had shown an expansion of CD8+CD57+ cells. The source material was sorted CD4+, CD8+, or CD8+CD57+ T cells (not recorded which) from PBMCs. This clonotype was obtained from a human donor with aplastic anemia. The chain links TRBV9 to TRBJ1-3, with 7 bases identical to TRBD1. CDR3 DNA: TGTGCCAGCAGCCCGGGACAGCCCGGAAACACCATATATTTT. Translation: CASSPGQPGNTIYF.